A single TCR beta chain is shown here with its context. Its antigen is not identified. J was trimmed by 2 bases and V by 1 base; bases with no gene match: 3. The germline CDR1 and CDR2 sequences are MNHEY and SMNVEV (reference sequence). CDR3 length equals 16 residues. This entry belongs to a study of early T cells in non-severe SARS-CoV-2 infection. Points from the study as a whole: Sequences matched to VDJdb favored anti-spike CD8 responses, while private and CD4 specificities were missed.

Unique molecular identifiers (one per individual cDNA molecule) were attached. MiXCR, applied by TCRdb to the 5' RACE reads, yields one record per CDR3 protein. The sample lists roughly 40,000 distinct CDR3 sequences; roughly 5% were seen once. V usage is TRBV27 and J usage is TRBJ2-1; 9 bases are a match to TRBD2. The sequence was collected from an adult who was a healthcare worker with PCR-confirmed SARS-CoV-2 infection or an uninfected control (not recorded which). Specimen: whole blood. The CDR3: CASSLFAGGTYNEQFF. CDR3 in DNA: TGTGCCAGCAGTTTATTTGCGGGGGGGACCTACAATGAGCAGTTCTTC.